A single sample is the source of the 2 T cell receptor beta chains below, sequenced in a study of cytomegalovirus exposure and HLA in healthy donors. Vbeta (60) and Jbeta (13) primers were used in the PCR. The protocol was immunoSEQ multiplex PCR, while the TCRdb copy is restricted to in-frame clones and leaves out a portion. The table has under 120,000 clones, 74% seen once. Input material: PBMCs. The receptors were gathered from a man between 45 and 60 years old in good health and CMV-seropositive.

CDR3 region: CASRPPLGTSYEQYF. CDR3 nucleotides: TGTGCCAGCAGGCCGCCGCTAGGAACCTCTTACGAGCAGTACTTC. The chain has TRBV11-2 and TRBJ2-5; D gene unclear. The J call may be mistaken, given a closer DNA end match to TRBJ2-7. The CDR3 is made up of 15 amino acids. From germline, CDR1 is SGHAT and CDR2 FQNNGV.

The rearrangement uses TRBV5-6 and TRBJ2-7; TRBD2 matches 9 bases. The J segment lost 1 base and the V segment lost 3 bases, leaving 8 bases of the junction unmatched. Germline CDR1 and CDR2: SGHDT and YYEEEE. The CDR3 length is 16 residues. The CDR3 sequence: CASSWGSGSVSYEQYF. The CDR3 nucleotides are TGTGCCAGCAGCTGGGGTAGCGGGAGCGTTTCCTACGAGCAGTACTTC.